This is a list of T cell receptor beta chains from one sample in a study of sequential checkpoint blockade in melanoma. Measured with immunoSEQ multiplex PCR; TCRdb has only the in-frame clones, and not every one. The table lists about 11,000 clones, just under 75% of them singletons. Sequenced here: CD8+ T cells sorted from blood (inferred from file names), sampled from a patient given nivolumab and ipilimumab in sequence. These receptors all stem from a human donor with melanoma. The CDR3 runs from the conserved cysteine through the conserved F or W. A D gene is named only where the DNA matches it firmly. Size is stated for part of the rows, as once, few or many counts, or as a class when the clone is expanded.

d_call	clone_size	j_call	v_call	cdr3_nt	cdr3_aa
TRBD2	-	TRBJ2-7	TRBV29-1	TGCAGCGTTGGCCTGGGAGGGTCCTACGAGCAGTACTTC	CSVGLGGSYEQYF
-	-	TRBJ2-1	TRBV19	TGTGCCAGTAGGCTGGGGAGCTCCTACAATGAGCAGTTCTTC	CASRLGSSYNEQFF
-	-	TRBJ2-2	TRBV11-2	TGTGCCAGCAGCTACTACACCGGGGAGCTGTTTTTT	CASSYYTGELFF
-	-	TRBJ2-1	TRBV27	TGTGCCAGCAGTTTACTAGCAGGAGGTGGGAATGAGCAGTTCTTC	CASSLLAGGGNEQFF
-	-	TRBJ1-3	TRBV21-1	TGTGCCAGCAGCAAATCCCCGGGGAGAAACGGTCTTATTGGAAACACCATATATTTT	CASSKSPGRNGLIGNTIYF
TRBD2	-	TRBJ2-7	TRBV18	TGTGCCAGCTCACCGGGACTAGCGGGAGCTCGGGCCTACGAGCAGTACTTC	CASSPGLAGARAYEQYF
TRBD1	-	TRBJ2-7	TRBV15	TGTGCCACGTCGACAGGGGCCTCCTACGAGCAGTACTTC	CATSTGASYEQYF
TRBD1	-	TRBJ1-4	TRBV5-6	TGTGCCAGCAGCTTGGGGGCGGACAGGGGCGTAGCAACTAATGAAAAACTGTTTTTT	CASSLGADRGVATNEKLFF
TRBD1	-	TRBJ2-7	TRBV16	TGTGCCAGCACCAGCGGACAGGGGGCTAACGACGAGCAGTACTTC	CASTSGQGANDEQYF
-	-	TRBJ2-7	TRBV5-6	TGTGCCAGCAGCCGCAGGGGAAGAAGCTCCTACGAGCAGTACTTC	CASSRRGRSSYEQYF
-	few	TRBJ2-3	TRBV7-9	TGTGCCAGCAGCCGAAGCGGCATTAGCACAGATACGCAGTATTTT	CASSRSGISTDTQYF
-	-	TRBJ2-1	TRBV9	TGTGCCAGCAGCGTAGATTGGGGAGGCAATGAGCAGTTCTTC	CASSVDWGGNEQFF
-	medium-sized	TRBJ1-1	TRBV19	TGTGCCAGTAACACGAACACTGAAGCTTTCTTT	CASNTNTEAFF
-	-	TRBJ1-1	TRBV7-8	TGTGCCAGCAGCTTAGTGGAGGTGAACACTGAAGCTTTCTTT	CASSLVEVNTEAFF
TRBD2	-	TRBJ2-3	TRBV10-2	TGCGCCAGCAGTGAGCGGTCGACTAGCCCCACAGATACGCAGTATTTT	CASSERSTSPTDTQYF
-	-	TRBJ1-1	TRBV28	TGTGCCAGCACCCTAGGCCCTGCAGCTTTCTTT	CASTLGPAAFF
TRBD2	-	TRBJ2-1	TRBV9	TGTGCCAGCAGCGGCGAGCGGGAGGGGGTCGGAATTCAGTTCTTC	CASSGEREGVGIQFF
TRBD1	-	TRBJ1-2	TRBV13	TGTGCCAGCAGCTTAGCAGGGGGTGAAATGGCGGGAAGTAACTATGGCTACACCTTC	CASSLAGGEMAGSNYGYTF
TRBD1	-	TRBJ2-2	TRBV19	TGTGCCAGTAGTATGTGGGCAGGGGGAAATCCCGGGGAGCTGTTTTTT	CASSMWAGGNPGELFF
-	-	TRBJ2-1	TRBV6-4	TGTGCCAGCAGTGACGGAACAGACCAAACCCATGAGCAGTTCTTC	CASSDGTDQTHEQFF